One sample yielded the 21 T cell receptor beta chains listed below, sequenced in a study of CD8+ T cells in alopecia areata. Sequencing relied on a cDNA template that was reverse transcribed from extracted RNA. Sequenced by immunoSEQ multiplex PCR; TCRdb stores in-frame clones only, minus some. Altogether roughly 260,000 clones were found in the sample, and no singletons occur. It was with CD4, CD8alpha, NKG2D, NKG2ACE and other markers that pooled cutaneous lymph node cells were sorted. Sequenced input: CD4+ T cells sorted from a lymph node. Receptor source: a C3H/HeJ mouse with alopecia areata. This line is of MHC haplotype H2-k.

A few counts support this clone. All gene names here are mouse names. The sequence runs out 4 residues before the end of the CDR3; the remainder is reconstructed from the germline J gene. The rearrangement joins TRBV1 to TRBJ2-2; 7 bases align to TRBD1. This CDR3 spans 15 amino acids. Germline-derived CDR1 and CDR2 are NSQYPW and LRSPGD (reference sequence). V shed 5 bases, J shed 0 bases, and the junction held 3 bases outside the gene matches. The CDR3 sequence: CTCSPQGANTGQLYF. The DNA read from the CDR3 is TGCACCTGCAGTCCCCAGGGGGCAAACACCGGG.

This clone was seen more than once but under ten times. Germline and genes: mouse. Read coverage stops 4 residues before the CDR3 terminus; the germline J gene supplies the remainder. The chain joins TRBV1 to TRBJ2-5, with 7 bases that match TRBD2. After removal of 5 bases from V and 3 bases from J, the junction contained 2 bases not matched to a gene. CDR3 length: 13 amino acids. Germline loops: CDR1 NSQYPW, CDR2 LRSPGD (reference sequence). The CDR3 bases that were read are TGCACCTGCAGTCCGGGACTGCAAGAC. Its protein product is CTCSPGLQD. Given in full, the CDR3 is CTCSPGLQDTQYF.

Of note for this clone: Gene names and germline match the mouse. Coverage ceases 4 residues before the CDR3 finishes, and the germline J gene fills in the end. Other DNA sequences within the sample encode an identical CDR3. The chain combines TRBV1 with TRBJ2-7; 9 positions match TRBD1. The V segment lost 1 base and the J segment 3 bases; nucleotides outside the gene matches: 1. CDR1 is NSQYPW and CDR2 is LRSPGD in the germline V gene (reference sequence). This CDR3 has 14 amino acids. The sequenced part of the CDR3 DNA is TGCACCTGCAGTGCAGGGACAGGGGTCTAT. This codes for CTCSAGTGVY. The whole CDR3 region reads CTCSAGTGVYEQYF.

This clone has just a few counts. Gene names and germline refer to mouse. The read ends 4 residues before the CDR3 terminus; that terminus is restored from the germline J gene. The chain links TRBV19 to TRBJ2-1, with D possibly being TRBD1 (6 bases). V was cut by 2 bases and J by 5 bases, with 11 bases left in between. The CDR3 is 14 amino acids. The germline V gene has CDR1 FNHDT and CDR2 SITEND (reference sequence). The CDR3 DNA, read in part, is TGTGCCAGCAGTATTCCGCGGACAGATGCT. As protein: CASSIPRTDA. The entire CDR3 reads CASSIPRTDAEQFF. The entire variable domain, with the rest obtained from reference TRBV19 and TRBJ2-1, is as follows: GGIITQTPKFLIGQEGQKLTLKCQQNFNHDTMYWYRQDSGKGLRLIYYSITENDLQKGDLSEGYDASREKKSSFSLTVTSAQKNEMAVFLCASSIPRTDAEQFFGPGTRLTVL.

This clone was counted a few times. The genes and germline here are from mouse. Read data end 4 residues before the CDR3 end; the end is taken from the germline J gene. The genes are TRBV5 and TRBJ2-1; D call uncertain. The germline CDR1 and CDR2 sequences are LGHNA and YNLKQL (reference sequence). The V end lost 4 bases, the J end lost 5 bases, and 9 bases lay between the germline ends. The CDR3 loop spans 13 amino acids. CDR3 DNA (partial): TGTGCCAGCAGCCCCCCTTTTGATGCT. Translating it yields CASSPPFDA. The full CDR3 is CASSPPFDAEQFF.

With respect to this clone: Gene names and germline refer to mouse. The CDR3 end falls 4 residues outside the read, so it is completed with the germline J gene. J is TRBJ2-3 and V is TRBV13-2; D is ambiguous. The V end was cut by 0 bases, the J end by 0 bases, with 8 bases between. Germline V gene lookup returns CDR1 NNHNN and CDR2 SYGAGS (reference sequence). The CDR3 is 15 residues long. The sequenced CDR3 bases are TGTGCCAGCGGTGATGGTCAGGCTAGTGCAGAA. Protein sequence: CASGDGQASAE. From start to end, the CDR3 is CASGDGQASAETLYF.

This clone was counted only a few times. The listed genes are named as in mouse. The read gets to within 4 residues of the CDR3 end, and the germline J gene fills in the rest. The chain couples TRBV13-1 to TRBJ2-3; the D gene is possibly TRBD1 (5 bases). CDR1 and CDR2 (germline): NSHNY, SYGAGN. This CDR3 comprises 13 residues. Partial CDR3 DNA: TGTGCCAGCAGTGATGTCAGGGAAGAA. It specifies CASSDVREE. The whole CDR3 sequence reads CASSDVREETLYF.

This clone has a handful of counts. Mouse names are used for the genes. Read sequence stops 4 residues before the CDR3 end, and the germline J gene provides the missing end. Other nucleotide sequences from this sample produce the same CDR3. This rearrangement joins TRBV19 to TRBJ2-1, with D possibly matching TRBD2 (6 bases). V was pared by 4 bases and J by 3 bases, with 11 bases between. Germline values: CDR1 FNHDT, CDR2 SITEND (reference sequence). The CDR3 is 14 amino acids. Incomplete CDR3 DNA: TGTGCCAGCAGTCCCACGGGGGGCTATGCT. This codes for CASSPTGGYA. The complete CDR3 protein is CASSPTGGYAEQFF.

Concerning this clone itself: The genes are named according to mouse. The read comes to an end 4 residues before the CDR3 does, leaving the germline J gene to fill in the end. Other DNA sequences in this sample translate to the same CDR3. The rearrangement joins TRBV13-3 to TRBJ2-5, with TRBD2 as a possible D gene (7 bases). The CDR3 contains 15 residues. Germline lookup yields CDR1 NNHDY and CDR2 SYVADS. V was trimmed by 1 base and J by 0 bases, leaving 9 bases between them. CDR3 bases read: TGTGCCAGCAGTGATAGGGGGGGGAACCAAGAC. Protein: CASSDRGGNQD. The entire CDR3 reads CASSDRGGNQDTQYF.

This clone has ten or more counts. Gene names are mouse gene names. The read is 4 residues too short to cover the CDR3 end, so that end is filled in from the germline J gene. Other DNA sequences in the same sample also yield this CDR3. The chain recombines TRBV19 with TRBJ2-5, with TRBD1 identical over 8 bases. J lost 3 bases, V lost 4 bases, and 1 base had no gene match. Germline V gene lookup returns CDR1 FNHDT and CDR2 SITEND (reference sequence). This CDR3 is 13 amino acids long. CDR3 DNA (partial): TGTGCCAGCAGTCGACAGGGGCAAGAC. Its protein is CASSRQGQD. The entire CDR3 protein is CASSRQGQDTQYF.

This clone was seen more than once but under ten times. Genes here carry mouse names. The part of the CDR3 DNA that was read is TGCACCTGCAGTACAGGGGACGAA. This sequence encodes CTCSTGDE. The CDR3 in its entirety is CTCSTGDERLFF. This chain joins TRBV1 and TRBJ1-4; 7 nucleotides match TRBD1. Coverage ceases 4 residues before the CDR3 finishes, and the germline J gene fills in the end. The CDR3 contains 12 residues. The ends lost 5 bases at V and 6 bases at J; junction bases unmatched: 0. CDR1 is NSQYPW and CDR2 is LRSPGD in the germline V gene (reference sequence).

This clone came up a few times. The genes are named according to mouse. The read halts 4 residues ahead of the CDR3 end, with the missing end drawn from the germline J gene. The chain employs TRBV5 and TRBJ2-7; 12 bases are a match to TRBD2. Germline CDR1 reads LGHNA; CDR2 reads YNLKQL (reference sequence). This CDR3 is 15 amino acids long. With 5 bases clipped from V and 0 bases from J, the junction kept 2 bases outside the gene matches. The sequenced CDR3 bases are TGTGCCAGCAGCAGGACTGGGGGGGACTCCTAT. It is translated as CASSRTGGDSY. The whole CDR3 sequence reads CASSRTGGDSYEQYF.

To note about this clone: Germline and genes here are mouse. Read data end 4 residues before the CDR3 end; the end is taken from the germline J gene. This same CDR3 is encoded by further DNA sequences in the sample. The chain uses TRBV5 and TRBJ2-1, with a tentative D call TRBD1 (5 bases). The V gene lost 0 bases and the J gene lost 0 bases, with 6 bases spanning the gap. The germline gives CDR1 LGHNA, CDR2 YNLKQL (reference sequence). This CDR3 has 15 amino acids. The DNA read from the CDR3 is TGTGCCAGCAGCCAAGAAACAGGTAACTATGCT. Its translation is CASSQETGNYA. The entire CDR3 sequence reads CASSQETGNYAEQFF.

This clone was detected a few times. Gene names are the mouse ones. The CDR3 is cut off 4 residues early in the read; its end comes from the germline J gene. The same CDR3 arises from other DNA sequences in this sample as well. The rearrangement joins TRBV1 to TRBJ2-7; 11 nucleotides agree with TRBD2. The CDR3 covers 15 residues. The V gene's germline CDR1 is NSQYPW and CDR2 LRSPGD (reference sequence). Partial CDR3 DNA: TGCACCTGCAGTGCCCCCGGGACTGGGGGTTAT. The encoded protein is CTCSAPGTGGY. The CDR3 as a whole reads CTCSAPGTGGYEQYF.

To note about this clone: Mouse germline and gene names are used. The sequenced CDR3 bases are TGTGCCAGCATGCCCAGGGGTGGCTCC. Protein: CASMPRGGS. The complete CDR3 protein is CASMPRGGSDYTF. This chain uses TRBV13-3 with TRBJ1-2, with D tentatively TRBD1 (6 bases). The read comes to an end 4 residues before the CDR3 does, leaving the germline J gene to fill in the end. CDR1 is NNHDY, CDR2 SYVADS, per germline. The CDR3 is 13 residues long. V gave up 6 bases and J gave up 4 bases, with 13 bases separating them.

This clone was recorded a few times. Each gene name is a mouse one. The sequenced CDR3 bases are TGTGCTAGCAGCCACAGGGGGCGAAGTGCAGAA. Amino acids: CASSHRGRSAE. The entire CDR3 sequence reads CASSHRGRSAETLYF. The rearrangement joins TRBV29 to TRBJ2-3; 9 nucleotides align to TRBD1. With the read ending 4 residues before the CDR3 end, the germline J gene is used to fill in that end. CDR1 and CDR2 (germline): MSHET, SYDVDS. The CDR3 is made up of 15 amino acids. V trimming: 6 bases; J trimming: 0 bases; junction bases outside the gene matches: 4.

This clone showed up just a few times. Genes and germline come from the mouse. The observed sequence ends 4 residues before the CDR3 terminus, with the missing tail filled in from the germline J gene. V gene TRBV13-1 combines with J gene TRBJ2-2; maybe TRBD1 (5 bases). Germline V gene data show CDR1 as NSHNY and CDR2 as SYGAGN. This CDR3 has 13 amino acids. CDR3 DNA (partial): TGTGCCAGCAGTCAGGGAGAGGGCGGG. Translation gives CASSQGEGG. The entire CDR3 reads CASSQGEGGQLYF.

This clone was recorded many times. Mouse gene names and germline throughout. The read ends 4 residues early relative to the CDR3; the germline J gene fills the gap. The chain combines TRBV17 with TRBJ2-3; D perhaps matches TRBD2 (5 bases). Germline V gives CDR1 MNHDT, CDR2 YYDKIL. V was trimmed by 1 base and J by 0 bases, leaving 5 bases between them. This CDR3 has 14 amino acids. CDR3 region: CASSRGTSAETLYF. The CDR3 DNA, read in part, is TGTGCTAGCAGTAGAGGGACTAGTGCAGAA. The whole variable domain, filled in from reference TRBV17 and TRBJ2-3, reads DTTVKQNPRYKLARVGKPVNLICSQTMNHDTMYWYQKKPNQAPKLLLFYYDKILNREADTFEKFQSSRPNNSFCSLYIGSAGLEYSAMYLCASSRGTSAETLYFGSGTRLTVL.

This clone appeared a few times. The genes are named according to mouse. The CDR3 is cut off 4 residues early in the read; its end comes from the germline J gene. Other nucleotide sequences in the sample specify the same CDR3. The V gene is TRBV13-1, the J gene TRBJ2-7; possible D gene TRBD1, 5 bases. CDR3 length: 12 residues. Germline V gene lookup returns CDR1 NSHNY and CDR2 SYGAGN. The CDR3 DNA, read in part, is TGTGCCAGCAGTGACAGCAGGGAT. Translation: CASSDSRD. The CDR3 in its entirety is CASSDSRDEQYF.

This clone was seen more than once but under ten times. These gene names are mouse names. The CDR3 goes on 4 residues after the read ends, and that part is filled in from the germline J gene. Other DNA sequences in the sample encode the same CDR3. This chain links TRBV13-1 with TRBJ1-2, with 8 bases fitting TRBD1. From germline, CDR1 is NSHNY and CDR2 SYGAGN. The CDR3 contains 15 residues. After removal of 5 bases from V and 0 bases from J, the junction contained 6 bases not matched to a gene. Partial CDR3 DNA: TGTGCCAGCAGCCGCGACAGGGGCGCAAACTCC. This gives the protein CASSRDRGANS. The full-length CDR3 reads as CASSRDRGANSDYTF.

Turning to this clone: Gene names and germline match the mouse. The read terminates 3 residues before the CDR3 end, so the remaining end is supplied by the germline J gene. The chain links TRBV5 to TRBJ1-6; weak D call: TRBD1 (5 bases). TRBJ1-6 is an open reading frame, and its role is uncertain. Germline values: CDR1 LGHNA, CDR2 YNLKQL (reference sequence). V was cut by 1 base and J by 9 bases, with 10 bases left in between. The CDR3 is made up of 14 amino acids. The CDR3 loop reads CASSQGQGGSPLYF. The CDR3 bases that were read are TGTGCCAGCAGCCAAGGTCAGGGTGGTTCGCCC.